The 30 T cell receptor beta chains given below trace back to one sample, sequenced in a study of brain T cells in children with intractable seizures. Measured with immunoSEQ multiplex PCR; TCRdb has only the in-frame clones, and not every one. The data contain 100,000 to 120,000 clones, 94% of them seen just once; the ten biggest clones take up around 4%. Specimen: peripheral blood, collected at surgery. Every receptor here comes from a boy less than two years old with hemimegalencephaly and intractable seizures.

This clone was seen only a few times. The chain is built from TRBV3-1 (or the pseudogene TRBV3-2) and TRBJ1-6, with D possibly matching TRBD1 (5 bases). CDR1 is LGHDT and CDR2 is YNNKEL in the germline V gene (reference sequence). CDR3 length: 16 amino acids. Trimming took 3 bases from V and 12 from J, leaving 21 bases between them. The CDR3 sequence is CASSQKEGPPGGPLHF. CDR3 nucleotide sequence: TGTGCCAGCAGCCAGAAGGAGGGACCCCCCGGAGGACCCCTCCACTTT.

The rearrangement uses TRBV28 and TRBJ2-7; 7 nucleotides line up with TRBD2. Trimming cost V 6 bases and J 5 bases; bases outside gene matches: 16. Germline V gene data show CDR1 as MDHEN and CDR2 as SYDVKM. CDR3 length: 16 residues. The CDR3 region has the DNA TGTGCCAGCAGACATCCCTGGGACTACCCTCCGAACGAGCAGTACTTC. Translated: CASRHPWDYPPNEQYF.

This chain joins TRBV10-3 and TRBJ1-1; D may be TRBD1 (6 bases). This CDR3 region has 13 residues. Trimming cost V 6 bases and J 4 bases, with 12 bases left between them. Germline V lookup: CDR1 ENHRY, CDR2 SYGVKD. The CDR3 reads CAIRQGSGTEAFF. CDR3 coding DNA: TGTGCCATCAGACAGGGCTCGGGCACTGAAGCTTTCTTT.

In nucleotides, the CDR3 is TGTGCCAGCAACTCGGGGTCAGTGCCGGGTAACGAAAAACTGTTTTTT. The encoded protein is CASNSGSVPGNEKLFF. The rearrangement uses TRBV3-1 (or the pseudogene TRBV3-2) and TRBJ1-4; the D is unclear. Deletions cut 7 bases from V and 8 bases from J, with 23 bases between. This CDR3 spans 16 amino acids. The germline CDR1 and CDR2 sequences are LGHDT and YNNKEL (reference sequence).

The rearrangement uses TRBV12-3 or TRBV12-4 and TRBJ1-3, with no clear D. The CDR3 totals 11 residues. Deletions cut 4 bases from V and 4 bases from J, with 2 bases between. The CDR3 nucleotides are TGTGCCAGCAGTTGGGGAAACACCATATATTTT. This codes for CASSWGNTIYF.

The CDR3 here is CARSQGLAGGYGTQYF. The CDR3 DNA is TGTGCCAGAAGCCAGGGACTAGCGGGCGGATACGGAACGCAGTATTTT. This chain links TRBV5-3 with TRBJ2-3; TRBD2 agrees at 12 bases. TRBV5-3 is an ORF for which the function is uncertain. With 4 bases clipped from V and 9 bases from J, the junction kept 12 bases outside the gene matches. CDR3 length equals 16 residues.

A single count supports this clone. This chain connects TRBV9 to TRBJ1-3, with unresolved D. The CDR3 sequence is 15 residues long. CDR1 and CDR2 (germline): SGDLS, YYNGEE. The V gene lost 4 bases and the J gene lost 0 bases, with 11 bases spanning the gap. In DNA form, the CDR3 reads TGTGCCAGCAGCCCCGCCGGGAGCTCTGGAAACACCATATATTTT. This sequence encodes CASSPAGSSGNTIYF.

The chain employs TRBV28 and TRBJ1-3; D is unclear. V lost 8 bases to trimming and J lost 4 bases, with 9 bases between them. CDR1 and CDR2 from the germline V gene are MDHEN and SYDVKM. The CDR3 is made up of 12 amino acids. Here the CDR3 DNA reads TGTGCCAGCGGAATACAAGGAAACACCATATATTTT. Residues: CASGIQGNTIYF.

This chain joins TRBV27 and TRBJ1-4; no definite D call. Between the trimmed V and J ends, which lost 1 base and 3 bases, there was a span of 6 bases. There are 14 residues in the CDR3. In germline, CDR1 is MNHEY, CDR2 SMNVEV (reference sequence). The CDR3 spells CASSLLVANEKLFF. The CDR3, as DNA: TGTGCCAGCAGTTTATTGGTAGCTAATGAAAAACTGTTTTTT.

The chain has TRBV7-2 and TRBJ2-3; D is possibly TRBD1 (5 bases). Trimming took off 1 base at V and 3 bases at J, with 8 bases between the two ends. Germline V gene data show CDR1 as SGHTA and CDR2 as FQGNSA. The CDR3 is 14 amino acids. The CDR3 region has the DNA TGTGCCAGCAGCTTAGAGGGGTGGACAGATACGCAGTATTTT. Protein product: CASSLEGWTDTQYF. Combining the CDR3 with reference TRBV7-2 and TRBJ2-3 gives the whole variable domain GAGVSQSPSNKVTEKGKDVELRCDPISGHTALYWYRQSLGQGLEFLIYFQGNSAPDKSGLPSDRFSAERTGGSVSTLTIQRTQQEDSAVYLCASSLEGWTDTQYFGPGTRLTVL.

This chain connects TRBV5-1 to TRBJ2-1; perhaps TRBD1 as D (5 bases). The CDR3 is 15 amino acids. Looked up from germline, CDR1 is SGHRS and CDR2 is YFSETQ. V dropped 2 bases and J dropped 0 bases, with 9 bases sitting between them. The CDR3 loop is CASSFEGVSYNEQFF. DNA of the CDR3: TGCGCCAGCAGCTTTGAAGGGGTCTCCTACAATGAGCAGTTCTTC.

This clone was detected once. The V call is TRBV28, the J call TRBJ1-4; D may be TRBD1 (5 bases). Trimming pared 2 bases from V and 10 bases from J, leaving 11 bases between. This CDR3 region has 13 residues. CDR1 MDHEN and CDR2 SYDVKM come from the germline V gene. The CDR3 region has the DNA TGTGCCAGCAGTTTAATTTGGGGCCCAAAACTGTTTTTT. This translates into CASSLIWGPKLFF.

This clone was seen just once. This chain links TRBV9 with TRBJ2-7, with 12 bases aligning to TRBD1. After removal of 0 bases from V and 5 bases from J, the junction contained 3 bases not matched to a gene. The CDR3 contains 15 residues. Germline CDR1 and CDR2: SGDLS and YYNGEE. The DNA for the CDR3 is TGTGCCAGCAGCGTAGAGGGACAGGGGGCCCACGAGCAGTACTTC. Amino acid sequence: CASSVEGQGAHEQYF.

The chain recombines TRBV4-1 with TRBJ2-4, with a possible D match to TRBD1 (6 bases). Germline lookup yields CDR1 MGHRA and CDR2 YSYEKL. With 0 bases removed from V and 2 bases from J, the gap between germline ends came to 14 bases. The CDR3 sequence is 17 residues long. CDR3 nucleotides: TGCGCCAGCAGCCAAGATCGGGGCCAGGGGCCCAAAAACATTCAGTACTTC. It codes for CASSQDRGQGPKNIQYF.

This rearrangement joins TRBV3-1 (or the pseudogene TRBV3-2) to TRBJ2-7, with TRBD2 matching 9 bases. Germline values: CDR1 LGHDT, CDR2 YNNKEL (reference sequence). With 1 base clipped from V and 2 bases from J, the junction kept 3 bases outside the gene matches. This CDR3 is built from 15 residues. The DNA of the CDR3 is TGTGCCAGCAGCCAAGGGGCGGGAGGGCCCTACGAGCAGTACTTC. It codes for CASSQGAGGPYEQYF.

The J gene is TRBJ1-5, the V gene TRBV19; 10 nucleotides match TRBD1. After removal of 1 base from V and 7 bases from J, the junction contained 4 bases not matched to a gene. Germline assignment: CDR1 LNHDA and CDR2 SQIVND (reference sequence). This CDR3 has 15 residues. For the CDR3, the DNA is TGTGCCAGTAGTATAGCGGGGACAGGGGACCAGCCCCAGCATTTT. Its protein product is CASSIAGTGDQPQHF. Variable domain in full (rest from reference TRBV19 and TRBJ1-5): DGGITQSPKYLFRKEGQNVTLSCEQNLNHDAMYWYRQDPGQGLRLIYYSQIVNDFQKGDIAEGYSVSREKKESFPLTVTSAQKNPTAFYLCASSIAGTGDQPQHFGDGTRLSIL.

The chain couples TRBV28 to TRBJ2-7, with D unresolved. Germline CDR1 is MDHEN and CDR2 is SYDVKM. The germline V and J ends were trimmed by 3 bases and 3 bases, with 12 bases remaining between them. There are 14 residues in the CDR3. This CDR3 reads CASSLQLRFYEQYF. The CDR3 bases are TGTGCCAGCAGTTTGCAGTTGCGGTTCTACGAGCAGTACTTC.

This clone came up once. The rearrangement uses TRBV27 and TRBJ2-1, with 8 nucleotides matching TRBD1. There are 16 residues in the CDR3. V lost 2 bases and J lost 4; bases outside the gene matches: 7. CDR1 is MNHEY and CDR2 is SMNVEV in the germline V gene (reference sequence). The CDR3 DNA reads TGTGCCAGCAGTTTAAGGACAGGGAGAGAGTACAATGAGCAGTTCTTC. Its translation: CASSLRTGREYNEQFF.

The chain joins TRBV29-1 to TRBJ2-7, with unresolved D. V was trimmed by 5 bases and J by 2 bases, leaving 10 bases between them. The CDR3 has 12 amino acids. Germline lookup yields CDR1 SQVTM and CDR2 ANQGSEA. The CDR3 spells CSVRGPTYEQYF. In DNA form, the CDR3 reads TGCAGCGTTCGAGGACCGACCTACGAGCAGTACTTC.

The chain carries TRBV27 and TRBJ2-3; weak D call: TRBD2 (5 bases). The CDR3 has 15 amino acids. Germline assignment: CDR1 MNHEY and CDR2 SMNVEV (reference sequence). V shed 1 base and J shed 2 bases, with 10 bases lying between them. Here the CDR3 reads CASSLLTGVTDTQYF. The DNA for the CDR3 is TGTGCCAGCAGTTTATTGACCGGGGTCACAGATACGCAGTATTTT.

This clone is a singleton in its sample. V usage is TRBV9 and J usage is TRBJ2-5, with 11 bases aligning to TRBD2. Germline CDR1 SGDLS, CDR2 YYNGEE. V gave up 3 bases and J gave up 4 bases; unmatched junction bases: 11. The CDR3 sequence is 17 residues long. The CDR3 sequence: CASSATSGRRMGETQYF. The CDR3 DNA reads TGTGCCAGCAGCGCAACTAGCGGGAGACGGATGGGAGAGACCCAGTACTTC.

V usage is TRBV18 and J usage is TRBJ2-5, with unresolved D. Germline V gene lookup returns CDR1 KGHSH and CDR2 LQKENI. V gave up 3 bases and J gave up 2 bases, with 10 bases separating them. The CDR3 totals 14 residues. The CDR3 sequence: CASSPDLGQETQYF. CDR3 in DNA: TGTGCCAGCTCACCGGATCTAGGGCAAGAGACCCAGTACTTC.

The chain combines TRBV11-3 with TRBJ1-6; D is possibly TRBD1 (6 bases). V shed 4 bases and J shed 7 bases, with 11 bases lying between them. In germline, CDR1 is SGHNT, CDR2 YENEEA. The CDR3 has 14 residues. The CDR3, as DNA: TGTGCCAGCAGCTCAGGACAGCTGAATTCACCCCTCCACTTT. Translation gives CASSSGQLNSPLHF.

In its sample, this clone was seen once. The rearrangement links TRBV5-1 to TRBJ2-1, with D maybe TRBD2 (5 bases). The CDR3 totals 14 residues. The germline gives CDR1 SGHRS, CDR2 YFSETQ. V lost 3 bases and J lost 0, with 7 bases in between. The chain's CDR3 is CASSSGNSYNEQFF. The DNA of the CDR3 is TGCGCCAGCAGCTCCGGGAACTCCTACAATGAGCAGTTCTTC.

The chain is built from TRBV27 and TRBJ2-5, with D perhaps matching TRBD1 or TRBD2 (7 bases each). Between the trimmed V and J ends, which lost 5 bases and 5 bases, there was a span of 18 bases. The CDR3 totals 15 residues. Germline loops: CDR1 MNHEY, CDR2 SMNVEV (reference sequence). CDR3 sequence reads: CASSPSGGGGETQYF. The CDR3 DNA follows: TGTGCCAGCAGTCCCTCGGGGGGAGGGGGCGAGACCCAGTACTTC.

The V and J genes are TRBV5-1 and TRBJ2-1, with 7 bases identical to TRBD2. V trimming: 4 bases; J trimming: 3 bases; junction bases outside the gene matches: 10. This CDR3 contains 16 residues. The germline V gene has CDR1 SGHRS and CDR2 YFSETQ. The CDR3 protein is CASSEGNSGLYNEQFF. In nucleotides, the CDR3 is TGCGCCAGCAGCGAGGGTAATAGCGGGCTCTACAATGAGCAGTTCTTC.

The chain couples TRBV27 to TRBJ2-3, with 11 bases aligning to TRBD2. The CDR3 contains 18 residues. Germline CDR1 reads MNHEY; CDR2 reads SMNVEV (reference sequence). Trimming took 2 bases from V and 6 from J; bases not matched to a gene: 13. CDR3 in amino acids: CASSLSGTSGSLADTQYF. CDR3 nucleotides: TGTGCCAGCAGTTTAAGCGGTACTAGCGGGAGCCTGGCTGATACGCAGTATTTT.

The V and J genes are TRBV29-1 and TRBJ1-1, with D unclear. Trimming removed 4 bases at V and 4 bases at J, with 13 bases between. This CDR3 has 13 residues. Germline V gene lookup returns CDR1 SQVTM and CDR2 ANQGSEA. The CDR3 sequence: CSVGAEWGTEAFF. For the CDR3, the DNA is TGCAGCGTTGGTGCGGAATGGGGCACTGAAGCTTTCTTT.

The V call is TRBV27, the J call TRBJ2-7; 10 nucleotides agree with TRBD2. Looked up from germline, CDR1 is MNHEY and CDR2 is SMNVEV (reference sequence). The V segment lost 3 bases and the J segment 2 bases; nucleotides outside the gene matches: 1. The CDR3 totals 14 residues. The CDR3 DNA reads as TGTGCCAGCAGTTTTAGCGGGGGGACCTACGAGCAGTACTTC. It yields the protein CASSFSGGTYEQYF.

The rearrangement links TRBV7-2 to TRBJ1-1; no clear D gene. Germline CDR1 reads SGHTA; CDR2 reads FQGNSA. The CDR3 loop spans 14 amino acids. Trimming left V 1 base short and J 3 bases short, with 9 bases between. The CDR3 here is CASSLVIVDTEAFF. The CDR3 coding sequence is TGTGCCAGCAGCTTAGTAATTGTAGACACTGAAGCTTTCTTT.